This T cell receptor beta chain was found in a study of beta chain features in type 1 diabetes. Looking at the study overall: Age, gender and cell yields were alike across patients and healthy donors.

Broader study findings: There was no resolution here of whether HLA type influences TCRB rearrangement. Type 1 diabetes patients had TCRB CDR3s that were shorter (moderately but significantly so) in all four CD4+ subsets.

Germline V lookup: CDR1 MNHEY, CDR2 SMNVEV (reference sequence). The CDR3 extends over 16 amino acids. The V end lost 10 bases, the J end lost 3 bases, and 25 bases lay between the germline ends. This clone was seen a few times. What it binds is unknown. Expressed TCRB transcripts were sequenced after all isolated RNA was converted to cDNA. The repertoire was sequenced with immunoSEQ multiplex PCR; TCRdb's copy has only in-frame clones and lacks some. The table shows a few hundred thousand clones, with about 30% occurring only once. The chain carries TRBV27 and TRBJ2-7; no clear D. The sequence came from a man aged 25-45 years in good health. The sequenced sample consisted of central memory CD4+ T cells from blood. CDR3 protein: CATTGSPEVPRYEQYF. The CDR3 coding sequence is TGTGCCACCACCGGCTCTCCTGAGGTGCCGCGCTACGAGCAGTACTTC.